The T cell receptor (beta chain) described here comes from a study of blood T cell repertoires in COVID-19. Looking at the study overall: Samples taken during acute and convalescent COVID-19 were collected in the United States, Italy and Spain. T cells, B-cell-depleted T cells, or PBMCs supplied cDNA or gDNA.

CDR3 length equals 12 residues. V was clipped by 2 bases and J by 4 bases, with 3 bases between them. The germline V gene encodes CDR1 LNHNV and CDR2 YYDKDF (reference sequence). Per the study methods: It was from reference gene primer amplification that nucleated cell counts were estimated. Produced via immunoSEQ multiplex PCR; TCRdb's table is partial and in-frame only. D and trimming come from the DNA, and the V and J calls and clone size come from that table. The sample lists under 75,000 clones, 60% to 80% occurring once. This clonotype was obtained from an older woman with acute or convalescent COVID-19. Source material: peripheral blood. V and J are TRBV15 and TRBJ1-5; D call uncertain. The CDR3 sequence is CATSRPNQPQHF. The CDR3 nucleotides read TGTGCCACCAGCAGACCTAATCAGCCCCAGCATTTT.